These 23 T cell receptor beta chains share one sample of origin, sequenced in a study of T cells expressing NK-cell markers. Using the 5' RACE reads, TCRdb records one entry per CDR3 protein without DNA. The sample has roughly 390,000 distinct CDR3 sequences, and its top ten clones hold around 5%. The sample was blood T cells: a sorted CD56 or NKG2C T cell subset, CD4+ or CD8+ T cells, or bulk PBMC T cells (not recorded which). The origin of the receptors is a man between 18 and 69 years old in good health.

The rearrangement uses TRBV4-1 and TRBJ2-5. Germline V gene lookup returns CDR1 MGHRA and CDR2 YSYEKL. CDR3 size: 16 residues. The CDR3 spells CASSQLWTRRWETQYF.

This chain links TRBV4-2 with TRBJ2-7; the TRBD1 assignment by TCRdb is unverifiable without DNA. This CDR3 spans 15 amino acids. The germline V gene has CDR1 LGHNA and CDR2 YNFKEQ. The CDR3 sequence is CASSRTGGGDSEQYF.

This chain uses TRBV6-1 with TRBJ2-1; the D call of TRBD1 rests on TCRdb alone, since no DNA is present to check it. Germline CDR1 and CDR2: MNHNS and SASEGT. The CDR3 contains 16 residues. This chain's CDR3 is CASSPGGGVAGNEQFF.

The chain couples TRBV21-1 to TRBJ2-1; lacking DNA, the TRBD1 call made by TCRdb goes unchecked. TRBV21-1 is a recognized pseudogene. This CDR3 region has 14 residues. The CDR3 region is CASSLSEGANEQFF.

The rearrangement links TRBV7-9 to TRBJ2-3; the D gene TCRdb calls, TRBD2, cannot be checked with no DNA. CDR1 is SEHNR and CDR2 is FQNEAQ in the germline V gene (reference sequence). The CDR3 totals 16 residues. This chain's CDR3 is CASSAGQGLLEDTQYF.

This chain uses TRBV6-1 with TRBJ1-5; TCRdb's D gene call, TRBD1, goes unchecked for lack of DNA. Germline values: CDR1 MNHNS, CDR2 SASEGT. This CDR3 is 14 amino acids long. CDR3 amino acids: CASSVRGSNQPQHF.

The CDR3 region is CASSYSTAASTLLTDTQYF. The gene calls are TRBV6-2 or TRBV6-3 and TRBJ2-3; lacking DNA, the TRBD2 call made by TCRdb goes unchecked. The CDR3 sequence is 19 residues long. Germline CDR1 is MNHEY and CDR2 is SVGEGT.

The chain employs TRBV28 and TRBJ2-7. Germline V lookup: CDR1 MDHEN, CDR2 SYDVKM. The CDR3 covers 14 residues. The CDR3 here is CASRGRRSSYEQYF.

V and J are TRBV24-1 and TRBJ2-7; TCRdb calls TRBD1, which cannot be checked without DNA. Germline CDR1 and CDR2: KGHDR and SFDVKD. CDR3 size: 13 residues. The CDR3 reads CATSRTDSYEQYF.

The chain has TRBV15 and TRBJ1-5; the D call from TCRdb, TRBD1, cannot be confirmed without DNA. CDR1 and CDR2 (germline): LNHNV, YYDKDF (reference sequence). The CDR3 contains 14 residues. CDR3: CATSRDKGDQPQHF.

The V gene is TRBV2, the J gene TRBJ2-6; TCRdb indicates TRBD2, and absent DNA this call remains unverified. There are 16 residues in the CDR3. Germline loops: CDR1 SNHLY, CDR2 FYNNEI. CDR3 protein: CASSATRSSGANVLTF.

The rearrangement joins TRBV7-2 to TRBJ2-7; TCRdb selects TRBD1, and the lack of DNA leaves this call unchecked. Germline-derived CDR1 and CDR2 are SGHTA and FQGNSA. The CDR3 extends over 15 amino acids. This CDR3 reads CASSLKWDSTYEQYF.

This chain links TRBV20-1 with TRBJ2-2; there is no DNA to check the TCRdb D call of TRBD2. The germline gives CDR1 DFQATT, CDR2 SNEGSKA (reference sequence). The CDR3 contains 15 residues. The CDR3 loop reads CSARGPGPNTGELFF.

This CDR3 reads CASSLRDGRGYTF. The chain couples TRBV7-2 to TRBJ1-2. The CDR3 has 13 residues. Germline values: CDR1 SGHTA, CDR2 FQGNSA.

This rearrangement joins TRBV11-2 to TRBJ2-7; TCRdb picks TRBD1, but there is no DNA to check that call. The CDR3 loop spans 14 amino acids. CDR1 is SGHAT and CDR2 is FQNNGV in the germline V gene. The CDR3 spells CASTQRGGPYEQYF.

The chain's CDR3 is CASSLRTGEGEQYF. This sequence joins TRBV7-6 and TRBJ2-7; TCRdb calls TRBD1, which cannot be checked without DNA. The length of the CDR3 is 14 residues. Germline V gives CDR1 SGHVS, CDR2 FNYEAQ. Variable domain in full (rest from reference TRBV7-6 and TRBJ2-7): GAGVSQSPRYKVTKRGQDVALRCDPISGHVSLYWYRQALGQGPEFLTYFNYEAQQDKSGLPNDRFSAERPEGSISTLTIQRTEQRDSAMYRCASSLRTGEGEQYFGPGTRLTVT.

The chain couples TRBV7-2 to TRBJ2-5; the D call of TRBD1 rests on TCRdb alone, since no DNA is present to check it. CDR1 is SGHTA and CDR2 is FQGNSA in the germline V gene. The CDR3 is 15 residues long. CDR3 sequence: CASSHLGGGQETQYF.

This rearrangement joins TRBV3-1 to TRBJ2-2; checking the TCRdb D call of TRBD2 is not possible without DNA. Per the germline V gene, CDR1 is LGHDT and CDR2 is YNNKEL (reference sequence). The CDR3 is 18 residues long. CDR3 residues: CASSLDRRTSGFTGELFF.

The chain is built from TRBV5-1 and TRBJ1-1. CDR1 and CDR2 (germline): SGHRS, YFSETQ. The CDR3 length is 14 residues. The CDR3 spells CASSLSGFGTEAFF.

The rearrangement joins TRBV29-1 to TRBJ2-7; TCRdb gives TRBD1 as the D gene, but with no DNA this cannot be confirmed. CDR1 is SQVTM, CDR2 ANQGSEA, per germline. This CDR3 has 12 residues. The CDR3 sequence is CSAVGQGREQYF.

This chain links TRBV4-2 with TRBJ2-5; there is no DNA to check the TCRdb D call of TRBD1. From germline, CDR1 is LGHNA and CDR2 YNFKEQ. CDR3 length: 16 residues. The CDR3: CASSQAAGGYQETQYF.

This chain uses TRBV6-1 with TRBJ2-2; TCRdb lists TRBD2, though no DNA is available to test this call. The CDR3 loop spans 15 amino acids. Germline V gene lookup returns CDR1 MNHNS and CDR2 SASEGT. The CDR3 loop reads CASSRSLVPTGELFF.

This chain connects TRBV7-9 to TRBJ1-6; TCRdb outputs TRBD1, but without DNA this stays unchecked. Germline V gene data show CDR1 as SEHNR and CDR2 as FQNEAQ (reference sequence). The CDR3 sequence is 15 residues long. The CDR3 sequence: CASSQKGRIGSPLHF.